This record concerns one T cell receptor (beta chain) sequence. The PCR used 60 Vbeta and 13 Jbeta primers. Generated by immunoSEQ multiplex PCR, the TCRdb table keeps only in-frame clones and is missing some. The sample shows around 160,000 clones, about 73% of them seen only once. The sample is drawn from a study of cytomegalovirus exposure and HLA in healthy donors. Overall study context: From about 180 million T cells, an earlier analysis saw roughly 110 million unique TCR beta sequences. An early release of data contained 70 million to 95 million unique TCRs, which came from HLA-typed donors.

Germline assignment: CDR1 SGHTA and CDR2 FQGTGA. V lost 5 bases to trimming and J lost 0 bases; unmatched junction nucleotides: 1. CDR3 length equals 15 residues. Healthy bone marrow donors made up the donors. The source of this sequence is a man aged 35 to 55 in good health and CMV-seropositive. Sequenced sample: PBMCs. The chain joins TRBV7-3 to TRBJ2-1, with TRBD2 matching 10 bases. CDR3 amino acids: CASSRLAGSYNEQFF. The DNA for the CDR3 is TGTGCCAGCAGCAGACTAGCGGGCTCCTACAATGAGCAGTTCTTC.